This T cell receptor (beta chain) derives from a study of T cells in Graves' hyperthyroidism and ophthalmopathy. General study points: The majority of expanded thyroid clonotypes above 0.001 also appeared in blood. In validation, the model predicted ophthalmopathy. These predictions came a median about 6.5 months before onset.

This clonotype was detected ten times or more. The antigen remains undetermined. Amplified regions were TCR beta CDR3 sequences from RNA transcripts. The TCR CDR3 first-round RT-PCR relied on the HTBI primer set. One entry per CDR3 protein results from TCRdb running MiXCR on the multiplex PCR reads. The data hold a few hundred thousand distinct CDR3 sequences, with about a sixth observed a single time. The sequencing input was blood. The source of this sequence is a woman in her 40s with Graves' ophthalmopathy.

The DNA of the CDR3 is TGCGCCAGCGCAGGGGGCAGCGACGAGCAGTACTTC. It codes for CASAGGSDEQYF. The J gene is TRBJ2-7, the V gene TRBV5-1; TRBD1 agrees at 8 bases. The CDR3 loop spans 12 amino acids. Germline lookup yields CDR1 SGHRS and CDR2 YFSETQ. Trimming removed 7 bases from V and 5 bases from J; junction bases left unmatched: 5.